These 7 T cell receptor beta chains were all obtained from the same sample, sequenced in a study of neoadjuvant anti-PD-1 for oral cavity cancer. Indicated time point: after neoadjuvant nivolumab, at surgical resection. The repertoire was sequenced with immunoSEQ multiplex PCR; TCRdb's copy has only in-frame clones and lacks some. Of roughly 32,000 clones listed, roughly 79% are singletons. Sequenced material: PBMCs, taken after nivolumab (anti-PD-1) treatment. The source of these receptors is a person aged 40 to 85 with oral cavity squamous cell carcinoma.

In this sample, this clone turned up a few times. V is TRBV7-6 and J is TRBJ2-7; 9 bases are a match to TRBD1. In germline, CDR1 is SGHVS, CDR2 FNYEAQ. Germline trimming cut 2 bases from V and 0 bases from J; bases unmatched to any gene: 5. The CDR3 loop spans 16 amino acids. The CDR3 nucleotides are TGTGCCAGCAGCTTATCGACAGGGGGGAGCTCCTACGAGCAGTACTTC. Encoded protein: CASSLSTGGSSYEQYF. Using reference TRBV7-6 and TRBJ2-7 for the parts outside the CDR3, the full variable domain is GAGVSQSPRYKVTKRGQDVALRCDPISGHVSLYWYRQALGQGPEFLTYFNYEAQQDKSGLPNDRFSAERPEGSISTLTIQRTEQRDSAMYRCASSLSTGGSSYEQYFGPGTRLTVT.

This chain connects TRBV11-2 to TRBJ2-2; 8 bases agree with TRBD1. The ends lost 5 bases at V and 4 bases at J; junction bases unmatched: 6. The V gene's germline CDR1 is SGHAT and CDR2 FQNNGV. The CDR3 covers 15 residues. The chain's CDR3 is CASSKGTGITGELFF. Written as DNA, the CDR3 is TGTGCCAGCAGCAAGGGGACAGGTATCACCGGGGAGCTGTTTTTT.

V usage is TRBV10-3 and J usage is TRBJ2-5; 9 bases line up with TRBD2. Germline CDR1 ENHRY, CDR2 SYGVKD. J gave up 1 base and V 3 bases, and 6 bases lay outside the gene matches. The CDR3 loop spans 16 amino acids. This CDR3 reads CAISDSRGGFQETQYF. CDR3 sequence (DNA): TGTGCCATCAGTGACTCGCGGGGGGGATTCCAAGAGACCCAGTACTTC.

The chain combines TRBV7-3 with TRBJ2-2; D uncertain. The length of the CDR3 is 14 residues. CDR1 is SGHTA and CDR2 is FQGTGA in the germline V gene. With 6 bases removed from V and 2 bases from J, the gap between germline ends came to 10 bases. This CDR3 reads CASSLGLNTGELFF. Written as DNA, the CDR3 is TGTGCCAGCAGTCTAGGGCTCAACACCGGGGAGCTGTTTTTT.

V is TRBV2 and J is TRBJ1-2; 7 nucleotides line up with TRBD1. Per germline, CDR1 SNHLY and CDR2 FYNNEI. This CDR3 has 10 amino acids. With 6 bases clipped from V and 10 bases from J, the junction kept 2 bases outside the gene matches. The CDR3 DNA is TGTGCCAGCAGGGGACAGTTCTACACCTTC. This translates into CASRGQFYTF. The full variable domain, with the rest looked up from reference TRBV2 and TRBJ1-2, is EPEVTQTPSHQVTQMGQEVILRCVPISNHLYFYWYRQILGQKVEFLVSFYNNEISEKSEIFDDQFSVERPDGSNFTLKIRSTKLEDSAMYFCASRGQFYTFGSGTRLTVV.

This chain connects TRBV4-2 to TRBJ2-1; 13 bases match TRBD2. V trimming: 1 base; J trimming: 5 bases; junction bases outside the gene matches: 2. The CDR3 runs to 16 residues. Germline-derived CDR1 and CDR2 are LGHNA and YNFKEQ. The DNA for the CDR3 is TGTGCCAGCAGCCAAGTGACTAGCGGGGGGAACAATGAGCAGTTCTTC. This gives the protein CASSQVTSGGNNEQFF.

The chain carries TRBV4-2 and TRBJ2-2; 8 bases fit TRBD1. The junction had 10 bases not matched to a gene; V was cut back by 1 base and J by 0 bases. Germline assignment: CDR1 LGHNA and CDR2 YNFKEQ. The CDR3 contains 19 residues. DNA of the CDR3: TGTGCCAGCAGCCAAGCAGGGGGCAGGGTAACTCCGAACACCGGGGAGCTGTTTTTT. The encoded protein is CASSQAGGRVTPNTGELFF.